Listed below are T cell receptor beta chains from one sample, sequenced in a study of T-cell memory formation after mild COVID-19. TCRdb reanalysed the 5' RACE reads using MiXCR and keeps one entry per CDR3 protein. This repertoire shows 400,000 to 450,000 distinct CDR3 sequences, roughly 17% found once; its top ten account for under 25%. The sample taken for sequencing was PBMCs or a T cell subset sorted from them (not recorded which). These receptors were collected from a young man who had mild COVID-19 (a few samples of this study predate the infection). Cell type and time point are not known. Each CDR3 is given with its conserved first and last residue. The D gene is left open where the match is weak. Clone size, where shown, is once, few, many, or a class for clones that have expanded.

d_call	clone_size	j_call	v_call	cdr3_aa	cdr3_nt
NA	NA	TRBJ2-2	TRBV20-1	CSARGFDRGTGELFF	TGCAGTGCTCGAGGTTTTGACAGAGGGACCGGGGAGCTGTTTTTT
TRBD1	few	TRBJ1-5	TRBV7-9	CASSLAGTDNQPQHF	TGTGCCAGCAGCTTAGCGGGGACAGATAATCAGCCCCAGCATTTT
TRBD2	few	TRBJ2-1	TRBV7-2	CASSPGLVVTNEQFF	TGTGCCAGCAGCCCCGGACTAGTGGTCACCAATGAGCAGTTCTTC
NA	NA	TRBJ2-3	TRBV24-1	CATSDAPKVHTQYF	TGTGCCACCAGTGATGCCCCCAAGGTGCATACGCAGTATTTT
NA	NA	TRBJ2-1	TRBV7-2	CASQGTSSYNEQFF	TGTGCCAGTCAGGGAACGAGCTCCTACAATGAGCAGTTCTTC
NA	NA	TRBJ1-2	TRBV7-2	CASSLAAVGYGYTF	TGTGCCAGCAGCTTAGCGGCGGTGGGCTATGGCTACACCTTC
NA	NA	TRBJ2-6	TRBV6-5	CASSYRDKSSGANVLTF	TGTGCCAGCAGTTACCGGGACAAGAGCTCTGGGGCCAACGTCCTGACTTTC
NA	few	TRBJ1-1	TRBV5-1	CASSSAAPHPNTEAFF	TGCGCCAGCAGCTCCGCGGCGCCTCATCCGAACACTGAAGCTTTCTTT
TRBD2	many	TRBJ2-3	TRBV29-1	CSVEVVAGGGGTQYF	TGCAGCGTTGAAGTCGTAGCGGGGGGCGGGGGTACGCAGTATTTT
NA	NA	TRBJ2-3	TRBV7-9	CASSVQGDSDTQYF	TGTGCCAGCAGCGTCCAGGGCGACTCAGATACGCAGTATTTT
NA	NA	TRBJ2-3	TRBV5-1	CASSFGLHTDTQYF	TGCGCCAGCAGCTTTGGACTTCACACAGATACGCAGTATTTT
NA	few	TRBJ1-2	TRBV20-1	CSAGDWTGGYTF	TGCAGTGCTGGGGATTGGACGGGAGGCTACACCTTC
NA	NA	TRBJ2-7	TRBV7-9	CASSLSRDGEQYF	TGTGCCAGCAGCTTAAGCAGGGATGGCGAGCAGTACTTC
TRBD2	NA	TRBJ2-3	TRBV7-2	CASSLARLAGSTDTQYF	TGTGCCAGCAGCTTAGCGCGTCTAGCGGGAAGCACAGATACGCAGTATTTT
NA	NA	TRBJ1-3	TRBV20-1	CSVPGDANTIYF	TGCAGTGTCCCGGGGGATGCAAACACCATATATTTT
TRBD1	NA	TRBJ1-2	TRBV10-2	CASWVTGGYGYTF	TGCGCCAGCTGGGTAACAGGGGGCTATGGCTACACCTTC
NA	few	TRBJ2-1	TRBV24-1	CATSDFGDNEQFF	TGTGCCACCAGTGATTTCGGGGACAATGAGCAGTTCTTC
NA	NA	TRBJ1-5	TRBV18	CASSPEGKVQHF	TGTGCCAGCTCACCGGAAGGCAAGGTCCAGCATTTT
NA	many	TRBJ2-2	TRBV7-2	CASSFLGNGELFF	TGTGCCAGCAGCTTCTTGGGAAATGGGGAGCTGTTTTTT
NA	NA	TRBJ1-4	TRBV5-6	CASSFKRGEKLFF	TGTGCCAGCAGCTTCAAGCGGGGTGAAAAACTGTTTTTT
NA	NA	TRBJ1-5	TRBV28	CASRDVTGAHQPQHF	TGTGCCAGCAGAGATGTGACGGGGGCGCATCAGCCCCAGCATTTT
TRBD2	few	TRBJ2-1	TRBV2	CASSGLAGGNEQFF	TGTGCCAGCAGTGGACTAGCGGGGGGCAATGAGCAGTTCTTC
TRBD2	few	TRBJ2-2	TRBV11-2	CASTRFGREGTGELFF	TGTGCCAGCACTAGGTTTGGCCGGGAGGGAACCGGGGAGCTGTTTTTT
TRBD1	NA	TRBJ1-2	TRBV29-1	CSATGGFANYGYTF	TGCAGCGCGACAGGGGGTTTCGCTAACTATGGCTACACCTTC
NA	NA	TRBJ1-4	TRBV6-6	CASSYRGEREKLFF	TGTGCCAGCAGTTACCGGGGGGAGCGTGAAAAACTGTTTTTT
NA	few	TRBJ2-4	TRBV5-1	CASSLDYGAVNIQYF	TGCGCCAGCAGCTTGGATTACGGGGCTGTAAACATTCAGTACTTC
NA	few	TRBJ1-1	TRBV4-3	CASSQDWGVGTEAFF	TGCGCCAGCAGCCAAGATTGGGGAGTGGGCACTGAAGCTTTCTTT
TRBD2	NA	TRBJ2-3	TRBV15	CATSDFLLGGAGGGTQYF	TGTGCCACCAGCGATTTCCTCCTGGGCGGAGCGGGGGGAGGTACGCAGTATTTT
TRBD1	few	TRBJ2-7	TRBV7-9	CASSLPQGTSYEQYF	TGTGCCAGCAGCTTGCCACAGGGGACCTCCTACGAGCAGTACTTC
TRBD2	NA	TRBJ2-2	TRBV7-6	CASSLNSGPVTGELFF	TGTGCCAGCAGCTTAAATAGCGGGCCCGTCACCGGGGAGCTGTTTTTT
NA	few	TRBJ1-2	TRBV6-1	CASGAVTDYGYTF	TGTGCCAGCGGGGCGGTGACGGACTATGGCTACACCTTC